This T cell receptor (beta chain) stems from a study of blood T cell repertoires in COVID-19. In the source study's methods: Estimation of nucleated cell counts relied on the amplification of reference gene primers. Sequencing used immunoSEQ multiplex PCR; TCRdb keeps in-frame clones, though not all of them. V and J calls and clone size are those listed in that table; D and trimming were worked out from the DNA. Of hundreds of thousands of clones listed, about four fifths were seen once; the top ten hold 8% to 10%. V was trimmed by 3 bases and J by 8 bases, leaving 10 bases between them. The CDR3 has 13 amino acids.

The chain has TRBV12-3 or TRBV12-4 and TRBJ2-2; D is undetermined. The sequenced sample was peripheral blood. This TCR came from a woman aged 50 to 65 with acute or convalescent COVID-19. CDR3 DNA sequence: TGTGCCAGCAGTTTTACTGGAGTTGGGGAGCTGTTTTTT. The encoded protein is CASSFTGVGELFF.